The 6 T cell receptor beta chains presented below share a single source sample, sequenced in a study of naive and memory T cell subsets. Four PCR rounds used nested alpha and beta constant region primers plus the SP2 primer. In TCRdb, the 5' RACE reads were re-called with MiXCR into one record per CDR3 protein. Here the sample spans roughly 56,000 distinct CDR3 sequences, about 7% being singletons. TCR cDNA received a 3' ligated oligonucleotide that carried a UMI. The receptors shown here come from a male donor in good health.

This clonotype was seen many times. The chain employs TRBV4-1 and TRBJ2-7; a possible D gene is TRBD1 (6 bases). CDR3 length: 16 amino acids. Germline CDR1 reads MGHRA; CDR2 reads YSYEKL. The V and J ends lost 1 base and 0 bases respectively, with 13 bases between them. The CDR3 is CASSQGPTGSSYEQYF. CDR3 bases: TGCGCCAGCAGCCAAGGTCCGACAGGAAGCTCCTACGAGCAGTACTTC.

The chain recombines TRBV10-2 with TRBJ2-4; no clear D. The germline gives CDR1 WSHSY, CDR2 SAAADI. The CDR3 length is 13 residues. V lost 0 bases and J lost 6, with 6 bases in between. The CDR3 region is CASSESTPNIQYF. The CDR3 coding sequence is TGCGCCAGCAGTGAGTCGACCCCAAACATTCAGTACTTC.

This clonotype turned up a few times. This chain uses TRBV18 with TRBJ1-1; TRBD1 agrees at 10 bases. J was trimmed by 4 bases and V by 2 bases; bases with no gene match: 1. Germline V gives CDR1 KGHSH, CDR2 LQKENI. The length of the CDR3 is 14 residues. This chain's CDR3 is CASSPGQGGTEAFF. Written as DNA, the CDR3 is TGTGCCAGCTCACCAGGACAGGGGGGCACTGAAGCTTTCTTT.

Written as DNA, the CDR3 is TGTGCCAGCAGCTCTCCCTCGGGACATTATTTGAACACTGAAGCTTTCTTT. Its translation is CASSSPSGHYLNTEAFF. The chain has TRBV7-9 and TRBJ1-1; a weak D match, TRBD1 (6 bases). The CDR3 contains 17 residues. Germline assignment: CDR1 SEHNR and CDR2 FQNEAQ (reference sequence). The ends were cut back, 4 bases at V and 0 bases at J, with 18 bases in the middle.

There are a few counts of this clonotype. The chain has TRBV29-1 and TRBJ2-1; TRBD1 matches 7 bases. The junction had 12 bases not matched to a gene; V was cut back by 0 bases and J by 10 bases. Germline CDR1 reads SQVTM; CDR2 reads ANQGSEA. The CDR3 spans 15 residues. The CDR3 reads CSVEDPGQRAVEQFF. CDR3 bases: TGCAGCGTTGAAGATCCGGGACAGCGCGCCGTAGAGCAGTTCTTC.

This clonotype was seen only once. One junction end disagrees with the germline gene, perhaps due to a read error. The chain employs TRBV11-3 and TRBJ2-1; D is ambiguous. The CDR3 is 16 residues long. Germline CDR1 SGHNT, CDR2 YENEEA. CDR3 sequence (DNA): TGTCCCAGCAGCTTAGAACACTCCCGGACCCACAATGAGCAGTTCTTC. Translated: CPSSLEHSRTHNEQFF.